The 28 T cell receptor beta chains in this list originate from one sample, sequenced in a study of blood T cell repertoires in COVID-19. Sequencing was performed with immunoSEQ multiplex PCR; in TCRdb, only in-frame clones are kept and a portion is missing. The table shows under 80,000 clones, with 86% occurring only once. Sequencing was done on a sample of peripheral blood. The origin of the receptors is a human donor in a cohort sampled during active COVID-19.

This chain connects TRBV7-2 to TRBJ2-3, with 12 bases matching TRBD2. Per the germline V gene, CDR1 is SGHTA and CDR2 is FQGNSA. V trimming: 5 bases; J trimming: 1 base; junction bases outside the gene matches: 4. The CDR3 extends over 16 amino acids. In DNA, the CDR3 is TGTGCCAGCAGCCGCCGACTAGCGGGGGGCACAGATACGCAGTATTTT. It translates to CASSRRLAGGTDTQYF.

This rearrangement joins TRBV7-2 to TRBJ2-3; 7 bases are shared with TRBD1. Germline CDR1 and CDR2: SGHTA and FQGNSA. The J segment lost 4 bases and the V segment lost 5 bases, leaving 12 bases of the junction unmatched. The CDR3 is 16 amino acids. CDR3 loop: CASSPAGGGFSDTQYF. CDR3 bases: TGTGCCAGCAGCCCAGCAGGGGGTGGTTTTTCAGATACGCAGTATTTT.

The V and J genes are TRBV3-1 (or the pseudogene TRBV3-2) and TRBJ2-7, with TRBD2 identical over 9 bases. The CDR3 length is 15 residues. V was pared by 7 bases and J by 6 bases, with 13 bases of the junction left unmatched. Germline CDR1 LGHDT, CDR2 YNNKEL (reference sequence). The CDR3 is CASTHTGGGAGEQYF. CDR3 nucleotide sequence: TGTGCCAGCACCCACACGGGCGGGGGGGCTGGCGAGCAGTACTTC.

The rearrangement links TRBV28 to TRBJ1-1, with D possibly being TRBD1 (6 bases). Germline V CDR1 and CDR2: MDHEN, SYDVKM. Trimming shortened V by 5 bases and J by 1 base, and 14 bases separated the two germline ends. The CDR3 is 15 residues long. CDR3 in DNA: TGTGCCAGCAGTCCAAATAAGGACAGGAACACTGAAGCTTTCTTT. Its translation is CASSPNKDRNTEAFF.

J is TRBJ1-6 and V is TRBV11-1; D gene ambiguous. There are 15 residues in the CDR3. Trimming took 5 bases from V and 2 from J, leaving 10 bases between them. From germline, CDR1 is SGHAT and CDR2 FQDESV (reference sequence). DNA for the CDR3: TGTGCCAGCAGCGAAGGGAGTACCTATAATTCACCCCTCCACTTT. Translated, it gives CASSEGSTYNSPLHF.

The V call is TRBV5-1, the J call TRBJ2-3; 11 bases fit TRBD2. This CDR3 contains 15 residues. CDR1 and CDR2 from the germline V gene are SGHRS and YFSETQ. V was clipped by 1 base and J by 4 bases; unmatched bases: 2. The CDR3 bases are TGCGCCAGCAGCTTGCTACTAGCGGGGGCAGATACGCAGTATTTT. As protein: CASSLLLAGADTQYF.

This chain connects TRBV11-2 to TRBJ2-3; D unclear. Germline lookup yields CDR1 SGHAT and CDR2 FQNNGV. This CDR3 spans 14 amino acids. V was pared by 3 bases and J by 0 bases, with 7 bases between. The CDR3 loop reads CASSFISSTDTQYF. CDR3 nucleotide sequence: TGTGCCAGCAGCTTTATCAGTAGCACAGATACGCAGTATTTT.

The chain carries TRBV29-1 and TRBJ1-3; D is unclear. Germline CDR1 reads SQVTM; CDR2 reads ANQGSEA. The V end was cut by 7 bases, the J end by 4 bases, with 8 bases between. This CDR3 is 11 amino acids long. This CDR3 is CSAYEGNTIYF. The CDR3 DNA sequence: TGCAGCGCGTACGAGGGAAACACCATATATTTT.

The V call is TRBV7-3, the J call TRBJ2-3; D gene uncertain. The V gene's germline CDR1 is SGHTA and CDR2 FQGTGA. The CDR3 runs 14 residues. Trimming pared 5 bases from V and 4 bases from J, leaving 13 bases between. As DNA, the CDR3 is TGTGCCAGCAGCCCTGCAACAACCCCAGATACGCAGTATTTT. Amino acids: CASSPATTPDTQYF.

On this clone itself: Its ends do not fully match the called genes, so a read error is possible. J is TRBJ1-2 and V is TRBV4-1; D remains ambiguous. Looked up from germline, CDR1 is MGHRA and CDR2 is YSYEKL. The CDR3 sequence is 14 residues long. The CDR3: CASSLTWTVVARSF. In nucleotides, the CDR3 is TGCGCCAGCAGCCTTACTTGGACTGTCGTTGCGAGGTCCTTC.

The V gene is TRBV3-1 (or the pseudogene TRBV3-2), the J gene TRBJ2-2; a possible D gene is TRBD2 (6 bases). V shed 0 bases and J shed 1 base, with 12 bases lying between them. CDR3 length equals 17 residues. In germline, CDR1 is LGHDT, CDR2 YNNKEL (reference sequence). CDR3 loop: CASSQDLRGLNTGELFF. The CDR3 DNA is TGTGCCAGCAGCCAAGATTTGAGGGGACTGAACACCGGGGAGCTGTTTTTT.

The chain recombines TRBV19 with TRBJ2-5, with 8 bases that match TRBD2. Per germline, CDR1 LNHDA and CDR2 SQIVND (reference sequence). The CDR3 loop spans 17 amino acids. V lost 9 bases and J lost 1; bases outside the gene matches: 16. CDR3 region: CASLNTRGGRLQETQYF. CDR3 sequence (DNA): TGTGCCAGCCTTAATACCCGGGGGGGGCGCCTCCAAGAGACCCAGTACTTC.

In its sample, this clone was seen once. This chain joins TRBV15 and TRBJ2-7, with 8 bases that match TRBD1. The germline CDR1 and CDR2 sequences are LNHNV and YYDKDF (reference sequence). The CDR3 totals 14 residues. With V trimmed by 0 bases and J by 7 bases, 5 bases remained unmatched. Written as DNA, the CDR3 is TGTGCCACCAGCAGAGACGGGACAGGAAGAGAGCAGTACTTC. Protein sequence: CATSRDGTGREQYF.

The chain is built from TRBV11-1 and TRBJ2-5, with TRBD1 matching over 7 bases. Germline V gives CDR1 SGHAT, CDR2 FQDESV (reference sequence). The length of the CDR3 is 13 residues. The J segment lost 1 base and the V segment lost 6 bases, leaving 2 bases of the junction unmatched. The CDR3 sequence: CASSDRVQETQYF. The DNA for the CDR3 is TGTGCCAGCAGTGACAGGGTCCAAGAGACCCAGTACTTC.

This clone was seen once. The gene calls are TRBV7-9 and TRBJ1-1; D is ambiguous. With 1 base removed from V and 1 base from J, the gap between germline ends came to 4 bases. Germline V gives CDR1 SEHNR, CDR2 FQNEAQ (reference sequence). The CDR3 covers 13 residues. CDR3 protein: CASSLVQNTEAFF. The CDR3 bases are TGTGCCAGCAGCTTAGTTCAGAACACTGAAGCTTTCTTT.

The rearrangement uses TRBV7-2 and TRBJ2-5, with 13 bases aligning to TRBD2. Germline V gene data show CDR1 as SGHTA and CDR2 as FQGNSA. This CDR3 is built from 18 residues. The ends lost 4 bases at V and 0 bases at J; junction bases unmatched: 8. The CDR3 protein is CASSSRLAGGPYQETQYF. The CDR3 DNA sequence: TGTGCCAGCAGCTCACGACTAGCGGGGGGCCCGTACCAAGAGACCCAGTACTTC.

This clone came up a few times. The rearrangement joins TRBV12-3 or TRBV12-4 to TRBJ1-1; D might be TRBD1 (5 bases). The CDR3 is 13 residues long. V shed 6 bases and J shed 10 bases, with 18 bases lying between them. This CDR3 reads CASRGGTTWRAFF. CDR3 nucleotides: TGTGCCAGCAGGGGAGGGACCACGTGGAGAGCTTTCTTT.

This rearrangement joins TRBV7-9 to TRBJ1-1; 8 nucleotides agree with TRBD1. The germline V gene has CDR1 SEHNR and CDR2 FQNEAQ (reference sequence). Trimming removed 6 bases from V and 1 base from J; junction bases left unmatched: 10. The CDR3 covers 16 residues. CDR3 bases: TGTGCCAGCAGACCTAAATCGGGACAGGCGAACACTGAAGCTTTCTTT. Protein sequence: CASRPKSGQANTEAFF.

The chain carries TRBV6-4 and TRBJ2-5; 8 bases are a match to TRBD1. The CDR3 runs to 16 residues. V gave up 3 bases and J gave up 1 base; unmatched junction bases: 7. The V gene's germline CDR1 is MRHNA and CDR2 SNTAGT. The CDR3 sequence is CASSEEDRAFQETQYF. The CDR3 nucleotides read TGTGCCAGCAGTGAGGAGGACAGGGCTTTCCAAGAGACCCAGTACTTC.

The CDR3 DNA reads as TGTGCCAGCACCCTAATGGCGACTAACTCCTACAATGAGCAGTTCTTC. Its translation: CASTLMATNSYNEQFF. J is TRBJ2-1 and V is TRBV27; D is possibly TRBD2 (5 bases). The CDR3 totals 16 residues. V was shortened by 7 bases and J by 0 bases, with 16 bases between the two germline ends. Germline lookup yields CDR1 MNHEY and CDR2 SMNVEV (reference sequence).

The chain employs TRBV18 and TRBJ2-3; 15 bases line up with TRBD2. The CDR3 runs to 17 residues. Germline trimming cut 4 bases from V and 3 bases from J; bases unmatched to any gene: 5. Germline V lookup: CDR1 KGHSH, CDR2 LQKENI. The chain's CDR3 is CASSLLGLAGGTDTQYF. The CDR3 DNA sequence: TGTGCCAGCTCACTCCTCGGACTAGCGGGGGGGACAGATACGCAGTATTTT.

The V call is TRBV19, the J call TRBJ1-2, with 10 bases aligning to TRBD1. The V and J ends lost 3 bases and 3 bases, in that order; junction bases with no gene match: 4. This CDR3 has 15 amino acids. Germline CDR1 and CDR2: LNHDA and SQIVND (reference sequence). Here the CDR3 DNA reads TGTGCCAGTAGTATCCGGACAGGGGGGGACTATGGCTACACCTTC. As protein: CASSIRTGGDYGYTF.

This clone was picked up a small number of times. DNA of the CDR3: TGTGCCAGCAGCCGAACGGGCAGGGGCGCCCAAGGCTACACCTTC. Translating it yields CASSRTGRGAQGYTF. This chain joins TRBV7-3 and TRBJ1-2; D may be TRBD1 (6 bases). The CDR3 is made up of 15 amino acids. CDR1 SGHTA and CDR2 FQGTGA come from the germline V gene. V lost 5 bases to trimming and J lost 8 bases, with 21 bases between them.

The chain is built from TRBV9 and TRBJ2-5, with no clear D. The germline gives CDR1 SGDLS, CDR2 YYNGEE. The CDR3 length is 15 residues. Trimming took off 2 bases at V and 0 bases at J, with 11 bases between the two ends. CDR3 coding DNA: TGTGCCAGCAGCGTCTCTAGGCTGTACCAAGAGACCCAGTACTTC. It specifies CASSVSRLYQETQYF.

The chain has TRBV5-6 and TRBJ1-6; 7 bases agree with TRBD1. CDR1 is SGHDT, CDR2 YYEEEE, per germline. Trimming removed 4 bases from V and 4 bases from J; junction bases left unmatched: 11. This CDR3 contains 17 residues. CDR3 nucleotides: TGTGCCAGCAGCAGACAGGGTGAAGGTGGTTATAATTCACCCCTCCACTTT. It codes for CASSRQGEGGYNSPLHF.

The chain couples TRBV27 to TRBJ2-1; no reliable D call. From germline, CDR1 is MNHEY and CDR2 SMNVEV (reference sequence). The CDR3 spans 11 residues. The V end lost 2 bases, the J end lost 8 bases, and 4 bases lay between the germline ends. The CDR3 coding sequence is TGTGCCAGCAGTTTAGGCCATGAGCAGTTCTTC. It translates to CASSLGHEQFF.

This chain uses TRBV5-1 with TRBJ2-5; 9 nucleotides agree with TRBD1. Germline V CDR1 and CDR2: SGHRS, YFSETQ. With V trimmed by 5 bases and J by 3 bases, 14 bases remained unmatched. The CDR3 contains 17 residues. The CDR3 loop reads CASRTTGGAFPKETQYF. The CDR3, as DNA: TGCGCCAGCAGGACAACAGGGGGCGCTTTTCCCAAAGAGACCCAGTACTTC.

The chain joins TRBV20-1 to TRBJ2-1; 7 bases match TRBD2. Germline assignment: CDR1 DFQATT and CDR2 SNEGSKA (reference sequence). The V segment lost 3 bases and the J segment 10 bases; nucleotides outside the gene matches: 6. The CDR3 loop spans 12 amino acids. CDR3: CSASASGAEQFF. Here the CDR3 DNA reads TGCAGTGCTAGTGCAAGCGGGGCGGAGCAGTTCTTC.